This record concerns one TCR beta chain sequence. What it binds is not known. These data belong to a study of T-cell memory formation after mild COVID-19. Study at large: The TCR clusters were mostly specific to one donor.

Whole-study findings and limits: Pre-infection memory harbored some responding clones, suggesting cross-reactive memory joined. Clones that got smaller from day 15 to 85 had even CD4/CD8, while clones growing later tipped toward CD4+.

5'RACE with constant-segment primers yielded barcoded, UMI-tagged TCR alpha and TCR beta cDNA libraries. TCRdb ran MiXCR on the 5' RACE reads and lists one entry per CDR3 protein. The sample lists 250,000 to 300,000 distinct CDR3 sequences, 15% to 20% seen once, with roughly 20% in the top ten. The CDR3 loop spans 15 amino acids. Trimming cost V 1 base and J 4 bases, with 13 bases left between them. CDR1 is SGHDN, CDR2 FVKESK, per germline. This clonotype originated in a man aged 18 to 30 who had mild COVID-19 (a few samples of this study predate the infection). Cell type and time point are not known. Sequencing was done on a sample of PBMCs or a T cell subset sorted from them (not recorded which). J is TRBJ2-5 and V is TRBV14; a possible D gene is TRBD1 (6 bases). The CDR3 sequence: CASSQVRPRGETQYF. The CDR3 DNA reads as TGTGCCAGCAGCCAAGTGAGGCCCAGGGGAGAGACCCAGTACTTC.